This passage covers 21 T cell receptor beta chains from one sample sequenced in a study of shared clonotypes between healthy human individuals. The repertoire was sequenced with immunoSEQ multiplex PCR; TCRdb's copy has only in-frame clones and lacks some. The data show over 2 million clones, around 93% seen once. The sample consisted of naive CD4+ T cells from PBMCs. Subset noted: CD45RA+ positively selected. The receptors were gathered from a man aged 18 to 29 in good health. Some clones in this sample may be carry-over from other donors' samples.

This chain connects TRBV13 to TRBJ2-1; either TRBD1 or TRBD2 may fit D (5 bases each). Between the trimmed V and J ends, which lost 5 bases and 12 bases, there was a span of 17 bases. Germline CDR1 and CDR2: PRHDT and FYEKMQ (reference sequence). The CDR3 consists of 13 residues. The CDR3 sequence: CASSPRVGTVQFF. CDR3 in DNA: TGTGCCAGCAGCCCGAGAGTCGGGACGGTGCAGTTCTTC. The variable domain in full, completed from reference TRBV13 and TRBJ2-1, reads AAGVIQSPRHLIKEKRETATLKCYPIPRHDTVYWYQQGPGQDPQFLISFYEKMQSDKGSIPDRFSAQQFSDYHSELNMSSLELGDSALYFCASSPRVGTVQFFGPGTRLTVL.

The rearrangement joins TRBV30 to TRBJ2-1; D call uncertain. CDR1 GTSNPN and CDR2 SVGIG come from the germline V gene (reference sequence). The CDR3 is 11 amino acids. Deletions cut 8 bases from V and 1 base from J, with 6 bases between. CDR3 amino acids: CARSSYNEQFF. For the CDR3, the DNA is TGTGCCCGGTCATCCTACAATGAGCAGTTCTTC.

The J gene is TRBJ2-5, the V gene TRBV27; D may be TRBD1 or TRBD2 (5 bases each). Germline lookup yields CDR1 MNHEY and CDR2 SMNVEV (reference sequence). The CDR3 is made up of 13 amino acids. The V gene lost 9 bases and the J gene lost 5 bases, with 16 bases spanning the gap. CDR3 bases: TGTGCCAGAGGAGGCCCGTGGGGGGAGACCCAGTACTTC. Amino acids: CARGGPWGETQYF.

The chain has TRBV5-1 and TRBJ2-1; 9 bases line up with TRBD1. Germline CDR1 is SGHRS and CDR2 is YFSETQ. The CDR3 length is 16 residues. The J segment lost 4 bases and the V segment lost 6 bases, leaving 11 bases of the junction unmatched. This CDR3 is CASKLDPGQGYNEQFF. The CDR3, as DNA: TGCGCCAGCAAGCTGGATCCGGGACAGGGTTACAATGAGCAGTTCTTC.

CDR3 region: CASSTGTSGGEQFF. Written as DNA, the CDR3 is TGTGCCAGCAGCACGGGGACTAGCGGGGGTGAGCAGTTCTTC. This chain connects TRBV7-3 to TRBJ2-1; 14 nucleotides line up with TRBD2. The CDR3 has 14 residues. CDR1 SGHTA and CDR2 FQGTGA come from the germline V gene. With 5 bases clipped from V and 9 bases from J, the junction kept 3 bases outside the gene matches.

The chain links TRBV27 to TRBJ1-2, with D unresolved. From germline, CDR1 is MNHEY and CDR2 SMNVEV (reference sequence). Trimming pared 0 bases from V and 1 base from J, leaving 6 bases between. CDR3 length: 14 amino acids. CDR3 coding DNA: TGTGCCAGCAGTTTATCTCCAGTTAACTATGGCTACACCTTC. Encoded protein: CASSLSPVNYGYTF.

The chain joins TRBV4-1 to TRBJ2-6; D not resolved. The ends were cut back, 1 base at V and 4 bases at J, with 5 bases in the middle. Germline loops: CDR1 MGHRA, CDR2 YSYEKL. This CDR3 region has 14 residues. CDR3 sequence (DNA): TGCGCCAGCAGCCAAGTTAGGGGGGCCAACGTCCTGACTTTC. It translates to CASSQVRGANVLTF.

In regard to this clone: Distinct nucleotide sequences in the sample also encode this CDR3. This chain uses TRBV28 with TRBJ1-4, with D maybe TRBD1 (5 bases). The CDR3 is 15 residues long. The germline V and J ends were trimmed by 5 bases and 3 bases, with 13 bases remaining between them. Germline CDR1 is MDHEN and CDR2 is SYDVKM. CDR3 region: CASSPAGGANEKLFF. For the CDR3, the DNA is TGTGCCAGCAGTCCCGCGGGGGGGGCTAATGAAAAACTGTTTTTT.

This clone occurred once. The chain combines TRBV7-2 with TRBJ2-7; 8 bases are shared with TRBD2. Germline V gene lookup returns CDR1 SGHTA and CDR2 FQGNSA. The CDR3 totals 15 residues. V trimming: 2 bases; J trimming: 6 bases; junction bases outside the gene matches: 9. The CDR3 reads CASSLLAGGGGEQYF. The CDR3 bases are TGTGCCAGCAGCTTATTGGCGGGAGGAGGGGGCGAGCAGTACTTC.

This sequence joins TRBV28 and TRBJ1-3, with D maybe TRBD1 (6 bases). The CDR3 loop spans 15 amino acids. V was pared by 5 bases and J by 0 bases, with 11 bases between. CDR1 is MDHEN, CDR2 SYDVKM, per germline. The CDR3 sequence is CASSATGISGNTIYF. In nucleotides, the CDR3 is TGTGCCAGCAGTGCCACAGGGATCTCTGGAAACACCATATATTTT.

This chain joins TRBV2 and TRBJ2-3, with a tentative D call TRBD1 (6 bases). The germline gives CDR1 SNHLY, CDR2 FYNNEI. V shed 6 bases and J shed 5 bases, with 21 bases lying between them. The CDR3 spans 16 residues. As DNA, the CDR3 is TGTGCCAGCAGGCTAAACAGGGTGCCATGGGGAGATACGCAGTATTTT. Protein product: CASRLNRVPWGDTQYF.

V gene TRBV7-2 combines with J gene TRBJ2-3; perhaps TRBD2 as D (6 bases). The length of the CDR3 is 16 residues. V was trimmed by 3 bases and J by 2 bases, leaving 15 bases between them. Germline V lookup: CDR1 SGHTA, CDR2 FQGNSA. CDR3: CASSLVPGLNTDTQYF. CDR3 nucleotide sequence: TGTGCCAGCAGCTTGGTACCGGGACTCAACACAGATACGCAGTATTTT. Together with reference TRBV7-2 and TRBJ2-3, the CDR3 gives the full variable domain: GAGVSQSPSNKVTEKGKDVELRCDPISGHTALYWYRQSLGQGLEFLIYFQGNSAPDKSGLPSDRFSAERTGGSVSTLTIQRTQQEDSAVYLCASSLVPGLNTDTQYFGPGTRLTVL.

This chain links TRBV5-4 with TRBJ2-7; TRBD2 matches 8 bases. V trimming: 0 bases; J trimming: 5 bases; junction bases outside the gene matches: 7. This CDR3 is built from 15 residues. CDR1 and CDR2 from the germline V gene are SGHNT and YYREEE (reference sequence). The CDR3 is CASSLGGTGGNEQYF. CDR3 sequence (DNA): TGTGCCAGCAGCTTGGGGGGTACGGGAGGGAACGAGCAGTACTTC.

The chain uses TRBV29-1 and TRBJ2-3; 8 nucleotides match TRBD2. This CDR3 is 15 amino acids long. Germline V gives CDR1 SQVTM, CDR2 ANQGSEA. V gave up 4 bases and J gave up 0 bases; unmatched junction bases: 6. DNA of the CDR3: TGCAGCGTTGCCGTCGGGAGGGCTAGCACAGATACGCAGTATTTT. Its translation: CSVAVGRASTDTQYF.

This clone has a handful of counts. This rearrangement joins TRBV7-9 to TRBJ1-1; 12 nucleotides align to TRBD1. The CDR3 is 13 residues long. With V trimmed by 8 bases and J by 11 bases, 9 bases remained unmatched. Germline assignment: CDR1 SEHNR and CDR2 FQNEAQ (reference sequence). CDR3 sequence: CASSLGQGARAFF. CDR3 in DNA: TGTGCCAGCTCCTTGGGACAGGGGGCGCGGGCTTTCTTT.

The chain recombines TRBV19 with TRBJ1-1; no firm D call. The CDR3 covers 14 residues. CDR1 is LNHDA, CDR2 SQIVND, per germline (reference sequence). CDR3 region: CATTMRRTNTEAFF. The CDR3 region has the DNA TGTGCTACTACGATGAGGAGGACGAACACTGAAGCTTTCTTT.

This chain uses TRBV9 with TRBJ2-7; 9 bases map to TRBD1. Per the germline V gene, CDR1 is SGDLS and CDR2 is YYNGEE. The CDR3 is 13 residues long. V lost 5 bases to trimming and J lost 5 bases; unmatched junction nucleotides: 5. CDR3 protein: CASSPTGGDEQYF. CDR3 DNA sequence: TGTGCCAGCAGTCCGACAGGGGGGGACGAGCAGTACTTC.

This chain uses TRBV28 with TRBJ2-7, with TRBD1 identical over 8 bases. The CDR3 runs to 15 residues. Germline-derived CDR1 and CDR2 are MDHEN and SYDVKM. V was clipped by 4 bases and J by 4 bases; unmatched bases: 9. This CDR3 reads CASSSQGQGGYEQYF. In DNA form, the CDR3 reads TGTGCCAGCAGTTCTCAAGGACAGGGCGGGTACGAGCAGTACTTC.

This chain connects TRBV19 to TRBJ1-2; TRBD1 agrees at 9 bases. This CDR3 has 15 amino acids. CDR1 and CDR2 (germline): LNHDA, SQIVND (reference sequence). V gave up 4 bases and J gave up 4 bases; unmatched junction bases: 7. The CDR3 coding sequence is TGTGCCAGTAGTAAACCGGGACAGGGATCCTATGGCTACACCTTC. The encoded protein is CASSKPGQGSYGYTF.

As for this clone: This same CDR3 is encoded by further DNA sequences in the sample. The V call is TRBV4-1, the J call TRBJ2-5; 7 nucleotides match TRBD1. J was trimmed by 5 bases and V by 1 base; bases with no gene match: 4. The CDR3 covers 14 residues. CDR1 and CDR2 (germline): MGHRA, YSYEKL. The CDR3 DNA reads as TGCGCCAGCAGCCAAGGACAGGGTGGTGAGACCCAGTACTTC. Translating it yields CASSQGQGGETQYF.

The J gene is TRBJ2-4, the V gene TRBV2, with TRBD2 as a possible D gene (5 bases). The CDR3 runs 15 residues. Trimming shortened V by 0 bases and J by 2 bases, and 8 bases separated the two germline ends. CDR1 SNHLY and CDR2 FYNNEI come from the germline V gene. CDR3 sequence reads: CASSEAGATKNIQYF. The CDR3 DNA follows: TGTGCCAGCAGTGAAGCGGGAGCTACCAAAAACATTCAGTACTTC.